This T cell receptor (beta chain) was recorded in a study of blood T cells in healthy people across ages. The overall study: Roughly one uniquely barcoded beta molecule per two T cells was captured. Points from the study as a whole: More naive CD4+ cells and higher diversity were found in long-lived than in aged donors.

Points on this clonotype: The antigen is unknown.

About 10 milliliters of peripheral blood were drawn from each donor into EDTA-treated tubes. A second 7 to 11 cycle PCR used barcoded and J-beta primers. Each TCR beta cDNA got a 12-nucleotide random molecular identifier. TCRdb independently ran MiXCR on the 5' RACE reads; one entry per CDR3 protein. The profile covers roughly 2 million distinct CDR3 sequences, with about 50% appearing a single time and roughly 2% taken by the ten largest. This receptor was identified in a woman aged 40 to 50 in good health. Material for sequencing was blood.

The CDR3 region has the DNA TGCAGTCCCCGTCGGTGGAACACTGAAGCTTTCTTT. As protein: CSPRRWNTEAFF. V gene TRBV20-1 combines with J gene TRBJ1-1; unclear D gene. Germline V gene sequence: CDR1 DFQATT, CDR2 SNEGSKA (reference sequence). Between the trimmed V and J ends, which lost 8 bases and 1 base, there was a span of 11 bases. The length of the CDR3 is 12 residues.